What follows are 27 T cell receptor beta chains derived from one specimen sequenced in a study of T cell repertoires in cytomegalovirus infection. A single record per CDR3 protein comes from TCRdb applying MiXCR to the reads. There are 65,000 to 90,000 distinct CDR3 sequences in the sample; more than 3% occur only once, and roughly 22% lies in the top ten. The sample was PBMCs. The receptors shown here come from a human donor in good health (CMV status not recorded). Some clones in this sample may be carry-over from other donors' samples.

This clonotype came up many times. This sequence joins TRBV28 and TRBJ1-2; no clear D gene. CDR3 length equals 14 residues. V was cut by 3 bases and J by 0 bases, with 8 bases left in between. Germline assignment: CDR1 MDHEN and CDR2 SYDVKM. The CDR3 is CASSFGAANYGYTF. The CDR3 DNA follows: TGTGCCAGCAGTTTCGGCGCGGCTAACTATGGCTACACCTTC.

This clonotype was recorded at least ten times. The CDR3 loop reads CSASRGYGSYEQYF. The CDR3 nucleotides are TGCAGTGCTAGCCGGGGATACGGCTCCTACGAGCAGTACTTC. The chain links TRBV20-1 to TRBJ2-7; D possibly corresponds to TRBD2 (5 bases). This CDR3 contains 14 residues. The germline CDR1 and CDR2 sequences are DFQATT and SNEGSKA (reference sequence). The V gene lost 3 bases and the J gene lost 0 bases, with 12 bases spanning the gap.

There are many counts of this clonotype. The J gene is TRBJ1-1, the V gene TRBV7-9; a possible D gene is TRBD1 (5 bases). Germline loops: CDR1 SEHNR, CDR2 FQNEAQ (reference sequence). Trimming removed 4 bases from V and 4 bases from J, with 10 bases in between. The CDR3 has 13 residues. The CDR3 DNA follows: TGTGCCAGCAGCTCAACAGGTTTCACTGAAGCTTTCTTT. Amino acid sequence: CASSSTGFTEAFF.

This clonotype came up many times. The gene calls are TRBV12-3 or TRBV12-4 and TRBJ2-2; TRBD2 agrees at 9 bases. This CDR3 has 17 amino acids. V lost 2 bases, J lost 4 bases, and 8 bases stayed unmatched. The CDR3 protein is CASSLRSGGGGTGELFF. The CDR3, as DNA: TGTGCCAGCAGTTTACGGAGCGGCGGGGGGGGCACCGGGGAGCTGTTTTTT.

This clonotype was counted at least ten times. J is TRBJ2-7 and V is TRBV7-2, with a weak D call TRBD2 (6 bases). Germline lookup yields CDR1 SGHTA and CDR2 FQGNSA. V shed 6 bases and J shed 4 bases, with 13 bases lying between them. The CDR3 covers 13 residues. The CDR3 is CASSPPGSYEQYF. Written as DNA, the CDR3 is TGTGCCAGCAGTCCACCCGGGAGTTACGAGCAGTACTTC.

This clonotype was detected ten times or more. V is TRBV28 and J is TRBJ2-3; TRBD2 aligns across 7 bases. The CDR3 runs 15 residues. Trimming removed 6 bases from V and 1 base from J; junction bases left unmatched: 7. Germline CDR1 is MDHEN and CDR2 is SYDVKM. The CDR3 bases are TGTGCCAGCAGGCCTCTTGCGGGGGGCACAGATACGCAGTATTTT. Translation gives CASRPLAGGTDTQYF.

This clonotype was observed a handful of times. The V call is TRBV4-1, the J call TRBJ2-5; a weak D match, TRBD2 (7 bases). The CDR3 runs to 15 residues. Germline-derived CDR1 and CDR2 are MGHRA and YSYEKL. Trimming took 0 bases from V and 4 from J, leaving 12 bases between them. The DNA of the CDR3 is TGCGCCAGCAGCCAAGATAGGGGGACTATAGAGACCCAGTACTTC. The encoded protein is CASSQDRGTIETQYF.

Ten or more counts support this clonotype. This chain links TRBV10-3 with TRBJ2-3; D perhaps matches TRBD1 (5 bases). The germline gives CDR1 ENHRY, CDR2 SYGVKD. The CDR3 sequence is 12 residues long. The ends were cut back, 5 bases at V and 3 bases at J, with 6 bases in the middle. The CDR3 coding sequence is TGTGCCATCAGTACAGGTACAGATACGCAGTATTTT. Amino acids: CAISTGTDTQYF.

In its sample, this clonotype was seen many times. This chain joins TRBV7-2 and TRBJ2-1; possibly TRBD1 for D (6 bases). With 6 bases removed from V and 0 bases from J, the gap between germline ends came to 15 bases. The CDR3 totals 16 residues. Per the germline V gene, CDR1 is SGHTA and CDR2 is FQGNSA. CDR3 coding DNA: TGTGCCAGCAGAGAGCGGACAGCGCGCTCCTACAATGAGCAGTTCTTC. Translation: CASRERTARSYNEQFF.

This clonotype was seen repeatedly, ten times or more. V gene TRBV4-1 combines with J gene TRBJ2-3; TRBD2 matches at 8 bases. This CDR3 is 14 amino acids long. Trimming cost V 1 base and J 7 bases; bases outside gene matches: 4. Germline CDR1 and CDR2: MGHRA and YSYEKL. In DNA form, the CDR3 reads TGCGCCAGCAGCCAAGGGCGGGAGGTATATACGCAGTATTTT. This sequence encodes CASSQGREVYTQYF.

To note about this clonotype: This may arise from a read error, as a much more abundant clone is one base away. The genes are TRBV28 and TRBJ1-2; TRBD1 is a possible D gene (5 bases). The CDR3 extends over 16 amino acids. Germline V gives CDR1 MDHEN, CDR2 SYDVKM. The CDR3 bases are TGTGCCAGCAGCGCGGCCGGGACGGACTACAACTATGGCCACACCTTC. It codes for CASSAAGTDYNYGHTF.

This clonotype was observed many times. The chain joins TRBV28 to TRBJ2-1; TRBD1 matches 8 bases. The germline V gene has CDR1 MDHEN and CDR2 SYDVKM. CDR3 length: 14 residues. Trimming took 4 bases from V and 4 from J; bases not matched to a gene: 3. In DNA, the CDR3 is TGTGCCAGCAGTTCTGGGACAGGTTACAATGAGCAGTTCTTC. Amino acid sequence: CASSSGTGYNEQFF.

This clonotype was counted at least ten times. V usage is TRBV7-2 and J usage is TRBJ1-3, with a weak D call TRBD1 (6 bases). V gave up 6 bases and J gave up 0 bases, with 15 bases separating them. Germline V gives CDR1 SGHTA, CDR2 FQGNSA. This CDR3 has 16 residues. Here the CDR3 reads CASSPAGQISGNTIYF. The CDR3 DNA follows: TGTGCCAGCAGTCCCGCCGGACAGATCTCTGGAAACACCATATATTTT.

The chain joins TRBV4-1 to TRBJ1-1; 7 nucleotides align to TRBD1. V dropped 4 bases and J dropped 0; count of bases not matched to a gene: 11. CDR1 is MGHRA, CDR2 YSYEKL, per germline. CDR3 length equals 17 residues. The CDR3 protein is CASSPRQGQRVNTEAFF. CDR3 bases: TGCGCCAGCAGCCCCCGACAGGGCCAACGAGTGAACACTGAAGCTTTCTTT.

This clonotype was seen more than once but under ten times. A much larger clone lies a single base off, so this may be a read error. The chain joins TRBV11-1 to TRBJ2-2; 8 nucleotides match TRBD1. The CDR3 extends over 15 amino acids. Trimming took 3 bases from V and 1 from J; bases not matched to a gene: 1. Germline V gene lookup returns CDR1 SGHAT and CDR2 FQDESV (reference sequence). The CDR3 DNA reads as TGTGCCAGCAGCTTGGGGACAGGGAACACCGGGGAGCTGTTTTTT. It is translated as CASSLGTGNTGELFF.

This clonotype was recorded many times. V usage is TRBV7-3 and J usage is TRBJ1-1; maybe TRBD1 (5 bases). Looked up from germline, CDR1 is SGHTA and CDR2 is FQGTGA. V gave up 5 bases and J gave up 0 bases, with 16 bases separating them. The CDR3 is 16 amino acids. CDR3 sequence reads: CASSPRAGLVNTEAFF. The CDR3, as DNA: TGTGCCAGCAGCCCCAGGGCAGGGTTAGTGAACACTGAAGCTTTCTTT.

This clonotype was observed at least ten times. The gene calls are TRBV2 and TRBJ1-5, with 7 bases that match TRBD1. Germline V lookup: CDR1 SNHLY, CDR2 FYNNEI. The CDR3 length is 15 residues. Trimming took 3 bases from V and 4 from J; bases not matched to a gene: 6. The CDR3 protein is CASSEEGAWNQPQHF. Written as DNA, the CDR3 is TGTGCCAGCAGTGAGGAGGGGGCCTGGAATCAGCCCCAGCATTTT.

There are many counts of this clonotype. The chain has TRBV11-2 and TRBJ2-5, with 7 bases fitting TRBD1. Germline V lookup: CDR1 SGHAT, CDR2 FQNNGV. J lost 5 bases, V lost 2 bases, and 2 bases had no gene match. This CDR3 contains 13 residues. CDR3 bases: TGTGCCAGCAGCTTAAGGGGGCTTGAGACCCAGTACTTC. Amino acids: CASSLRGLETQYF.

Ten or more counts support this clonotype. The chain recombines TRBV7-2 with TRBJ2-2; no reliable D call. Trimming cost V 1 base and J 4 bases, with 10 bases left between them. Germline lookup yields CDR1 SGHTA and CDR2 FQGNSA. CDR3 length equals 15 residues. CDR3 protein: CASSLDRRGTGELFF. CDR3 bases: TGTGCCAGCAGCTTAGACAGAAGAGGCACCGGGGAGCTGTTTTTT.

This clonotype was counted ten times or more. V usage is TRBV11-1 and J usage is TRBJ2-2; D is unresolved. Per germline, CDR1 SGHAT and CDR2 FQDESV (reference sequence). The germline V and J ends were trimmed by 6 bases and 4 bases, with 6 bases remaining between them. CDR3 length: 12 residues. The CDR3 DNA reads as TGTGCCAGCAGGGTCGGCACCGGGGAGCTGTTTTTT. Encoded protein: CASRVGTGELFF.

This clonotype was seen repeatedly, ten times or more. The gene calls are TRBV20-1 and TRBJ1-5; D may be TRBD1 (5 bases). CDR1 is DFQATT, CDR2 SNEGSKA, per germline (reference sequence). The CDR3 has 13 residues. The CDR3 DNA follows: TGCAGCGCTCAGGGTAGGGGCAATCAGCCCCAGCATTTT. Amino acid sequence: CSAQGRGNQPQHF.

At least ten counts were recorded for this clonotype. This sequence joins TRBV6-1 and TRBJ1-1; D unclear. Trimming cost V 3 bases and J 2 bases, with 7 bases left between them. The germline V gene encodes CDR1 MNHNS and CDR2 SASEGT. This CDR3 has 13 amino acids. The CDR3 loop reads CASSESRNTEAFF. The DNA of the CDR3 is TGTGCCAGCAGTGAGTCAAGAAACACTGAAGCTTTCTTT.

This clonotype was recorded many times. The genes are TRBV27 and TRBJ1-1; possibly TRBD1 for D (5 bases). Trimming removed 3 bases from V and 4 bases from J, with 12 bases in between. CDR1 and CDR2 (germline): MNHEY, SMNVEV (reference sequence). This CDR3 is built from 14 residues. CDR3: CASSLARGGTEAFF. Written as DNA, the CDR3 is TGTGCCAGCAGTTTGGCCCGCGGGGGCACTGAAGCTTTCTTT.

This clonotype was recorded many times. The chain couples TRBV28 to TRBJ1-4; D is unresolved. Per the germline V gene, CDR1 is MDHEN and CDR2 is SYDVKM. V was trimmed by 2 bases and J by 3 bases, leaving 7 bases between them. This CDR3 is 14 amino acids long. As DNA, the CDR3 is TGTGCCAGCAGTTTAATCCAGCCTAATGAAAAACTGTTTTTT. It encodes CASSLIQPNEKLFF.

At least ten counts were recorded for this clonotype. The chain links TRBV7-2 to TRBJ2-3, with TRBD2 matching over 8 bases. Germline V gene data show CDR1 as SGHTA and CDR2 as FQGNSA. The trim removed 5 bases at V and 6 bases at J, leaving 10 bases unmatched. The CDR3 contains 15 residues. The CDR3 sequence: CASSRTSGGMDTQYF. CDR3 DNA: TGTGCCAGCAGCCGCACTAGCGGAGGGATGGATACGCAGTATTTT.

This clonotype was recorded many times. The chain couples TRBV29-1 to TRBJ2-3; D gene ambiguous. Germline values: CDR1 SQVTM, CDR2 ANQGSEA. V lost 0 bases, J lost 6 bases, and 4 bases lay in between. This CDR3 spans 11 amino acids. CDR3 bases: TGCAGCGTTGAAGATGGCGATACGCAGTATTTT. It codes for CSVEDGDTQYF.

This clonotype was detected many times. The chain is built from TRBV6-2 or TRBV6-3 and TRBJ2-5, with D possibly being TRBD1 (6 bases). Trimming stripped 8 bases from V and 3 bases from J, with 13 bases between. This CDR3 has 13 residues. Germline CDR1 reads MNHEY; CDR2 reads SVGEGT. CDR3: CASGQTREETQYF. The CDR3 DNA is TGTGCCAGCGGACAGACGCGGGAAGAGACCCAGTACTTC.